This T cell receptor (beta chain) was sequenced during a study of blood T cell repertoires in COVID-19. Study background: Spain, Italy and the United States supplied samples that represented acute and convalescent COVID-19. T cells, B-cell-depleted T cells, or PBMCs provided the cDNA or gDNA that served as material.

V was clipped by 0 bases and J by 6 bases, with 12 bases between them. From germline, CDR1 is LGHNA and CDR2 YNFKEQ. The CDR3 is 15 residues long. In the study's own analysis: Reference gene primer amplification gave estimated nucleated cell counts. Clones were sequenced by immunoSEQ multiplex PCR, and TCRdb holds only the in-frame ones, with some missing. For V, J and clone size, that table is used; D and trimming come from the DNA. Of 140,000 or so clones detected, 80% to 90% appear once; the ten largest clones hold approximately 3%. Sample: peripheral blood. The receptor comes from an older woman with active COVID-19. The V call is TRBV4-2, the J call TRBJ1-3, with D maybe TRBD1 (5 bases). The CDR3 nucleotides are TGTGCCAGCAGCCAAGACCGGACATCCCAAAACACCATATATTTT. Translation: CASSQDRTSQNTIYF.